The table lists the clone carrying this T cell receptor (beta chain) with many counts. Its specificity is not known. These data come from a study of T-cell memory formation after mild COVID-19. Study background: Clusters of TCRs were largely donor specific.

Study results and limitations: Cross-reactive memory seemingly joined, as some responding clones were found in pre-infection memory. Day 15 to 85 contracting clones showed balanced CD4/CD8; later expanders leaned CD4+.

The V gene lost 1 base and the J gene lost 4 bases, with 13 bases spanning the gap. CDR1 is SGHTA, CDR2 FQGNSA, per germline. This CDR3 region has 15 residues. TCR alpha and TCR beta cDNA libraries with sample barcodes and UMIs came from 5'RACE using constant-segment primers. Each CDR3 protein is one row after TCRdb ran MiXCR on the 5' RACE reads. There are approximately 340,000 distinct CDR3 sequences in the sample; about an eighth occur only once, and 20% to 25% lies in the top ten. The chain recombines TRBV7-2 with TRBJ1-1; no firm D call. The sequence was obtained from a man aged 18 to 30 who had mild COVID-19 (a few samples of this study predate the infection). Cell type and time point are not known. The sequencing sample was made of PBMCs or a T cell subset sorted from them (not recorded which). CDR3 in DNA: TGTGCCAGCAGCTTAGAGCGGAGAGGCGGCACTGAAGCTTTCTTT. The encoded protein is CASSLERRGGTEAFF.